These 9 T cell receptor beta chains share one sample of origin, sequenced in a study of cytomegalovirus exposure and HLA in healthy donors. Some clones are missing from TCRdb's copy, which holds only in-frame ones; the method was immunoSEQ multiplex PCR. The sample has 100,000 or so clones, about 95% seen once. Material for sequencing was PBMCs. The receptors shown here come from a young woman in good health and CMV-seronegative.

The chain carries TRBV6-1 and TRBJ1-2; D is uncertain. V lost 6 bases, J lost 4 bases, and 15 bases lay in between. CDR3 length: 14 residues. In germline, CDR1 is MNHNS, CDR2 SASEGT. CDR3 sequence (DNA): TGTGCCAGCAGCGATATGACGGGTATCTATGGCTACACCTTC. Protein: CASSDMTGIYGYTF.

The chain couples TRBV9 to TRBJ1-1, with D perhaps TRBD1 (5 bases). V lost 2 bases and J 1 base, leaving 12 bases between the germline ends. The length of the CDR3 is 15 residues. The V gene's germline CDR1 is SGDLS and CDR2 YYNGEE. CDR3 loop: CASSVSGTWNTEAFF. The CDR3 DNA sequence: TGTGCCAGCAGCGTTTCCGGGACTTGGAACACTGAAGCTTTCTTT.

The rearrangement joins TRBV7-2 to TRBJ1-3; no definite D call. The CDR3 covers 14 residues. With 5 bases removed from V and 4 bases from J, the gap between germline ends came to 12 bases. Germline CDR1 is SGHTA and CDR2 is FQGNSA. CDR3 sequence: CASSPLKSGNTIYF. The DNA of the CDR3 is TGTGCCAGCAGCCCTCTTAAATCCGGAAACACCATATATTTT.

This clone was observed a handful of times. V is TRBV18 and J is TRBJ2-5; D unclear. Germline loops: CDR1 KGHSH, CDR2 LQKENI. The CDR3 covers 12 residues. The ends were cut back, 3 bases at V and 2 bases at J, with 4 bases in the middle. The CDR3: CASSPQQETQYF. The DNA for the CDR3 is TGTGCCAGCTCACCTCAACAAGAGACCCAGTACTTC.

The rearrangement links TRBV28 to TRBJ2-2; 11 bases map to TRBD2. Germline CDR1 is MDHEN and CDR2 is SYDVKM. The CDR3 consists of 14 residues. This CDR3 is CATRTSGGTGELFF. CDR3 DNA sequence: TGTGCGACCCGAACTAGCGGGGGAACCGGGGAGCTGTTTTTT.

V and J are TRBV7-2 and TRBJ2-1, with D hard to call. Trimming took 0 bases from V and 7 from J, leaving 10 bases between them. Germline CDR1 SGHTA, CDR2 FQGNSA. The CDR3 extends over 14 amino acids. The CDR3 loop is CASSLARVSNEQFF. The CDR3 DNA reads as TGTGCCAGCAGCTTAGCTCGCGTTTCTAATGAGCAGTTCTTC.

The chain links TRBV5-4 to TRBJ2-7; tentatively, D is TRBD2 (6 bases). CDR3 length equals 15 residues. V was cut by 4 bases and J by 3 bases, with 17 bases left in between. Germline assignment: CDR1 SGHNT and CDR2 YYREEE (reference sequence). CDR3 amino acids: CASSPDPGTGYEQYF. The CDR3, as DNA: TGTGCCAGCAGCCCCGACCCCGGGACTGGCTACGAGCAGTACTTC.

The chain uses TRBV7-9 and TRBJ1-2; 8 nucleotides match TRBD1. The CDR3 is 14 amino acids. In germline, CDR1 is SEHNR, CDR2 FQNEAQ (reference sequence). J lost 8 bases, V lost 5 bases, and 10 bases had no gene match. CDR3 sequence (DNA): TGTGCCAGCAGCCCACAGGGGGGACTATCGGGCTACACCTTC. Residues: CASSPQGGLSGYTF.

The genes are TRBV13 and TRBJ2-5; 8 nucleotides agree with TRBD2. Germline CDR1 PRHDT, CDR2 FYEKMQ (reference sequence). The CDR3 extends over 17 amino acids. V was pared by 1 base and J by 5 bases, with 12 bases of the junction left unmatched. The CDR3 loop reads CASSLVAPGGPEETQYF. CDR3 bases: TGTGCCAGCAGCTTAGTCGCGCCGGGAGGGCCGGAGGAGACCCAGTACTTC.